This T cell receptor (beta chain) was obtained from a study of shared clonotypes between healthy human individuals. Whole-study context: Used for every donor were three CD4 naive, three CD4 memory, two CD8 naive and one CD8 memory plate. The study, taken as a whole, reports: Naive subsets tended to show greater estimated richness than memory subsets. Clonotype sharing levels among donors were expected to vary with sequencing depth.

As originally analysed: ImmunoSEQ yielded junction-only sequences lacking quality scores, so filtering differed. The protocol was immunoSEQ multiplex PCR, while the TCRdb copy is restricted to in-frame clones and leaves out a portion. The DNA was the basis for D and trimming; V, J and clone size are from that table. Of hundreds of thousands of clones in the sample, roughly 96% are singletons; the top ten hold approximately 0.3%. Trimming shortened V by 1 base and J by 8 bases, and 11 bases separated the two germline ends. CDR1 MNHNS and CDR2 SASEGT come from the germline V gene. The CDR3 covers 13 residues. About this clone itself: Its specificity is not known.

This chain links TRBV6-1 with TRBJ1-2, with a tentative D call TRBD1 (6 bases). The specimen was memory CD8+ T cells sorted from blood. The sample's subset: CD45RO+ cells pooled with CCR7-negative TemRA cells. The source of this sequence is a man younger than 40 in good health. This chain's CDR3 is CASSEDPGAGYTF. CDR3 sequence (DNA): TGTGCCAGCAGTGAAGATCCAGGGGCCGGCTACACCTTC.